One and the same sample provided the 23 T cell receptor beta chains below, sequenced in a study of cytomegalovirus exposure and HLA in healthy donors. The PCR contained 60 Vbeta and 13 Jbeta primers. Libraries were prepared by immunoSEQ multiplex PCR; TCRdb keeps only in-frame clonotypes and omits some of them. The data contain approximately 150,000 clones, around 78% of them singletons. The sequenced sample was PBMCs. These receptors were taken from a woman aged 40 to 50 in good health and CMV-seronegative.

This clone occurred once. This chain connects TRBV30 to TRBJ1-5; no clear D. Between the trimmed V and J ends, which lost 5 bases and 0 bases, there was a span of 11 bases. This CDR3 region has 14 residues. Germline lookup yields CDR1 GTSNPN and CDR2 SVGIG (reference sequence). CDR3 bases: TGTGCCTGGTCCACGGAGAATAGCAATCAGCCCCAGCATTTT. This encodes CAWSTENSNQPQHF.

J is TRBJ2-5 and V is TRBV27; 7 positions agree with TRBD1. The junction had 7 bases not matched to a gene; V was cut back by 5 bases and J by 4 bases. Germline V gene data show CDR1 as MNHEY and CDR2 as SMNVEV (reference sequence). The CDR3 loop spans 14 amino acids. The CDR3 DNA reads as TGTGCCAGCAGTAATCAGGGGGTAAGAGAGACCCAGTACTTC. Translating it yields CASSNQGVRETQYF.

The V and J genes are TRBV11-2 and TRBJ2-7; D may be TRBD2 (6 bases). Trimming shortened V by 0 bases and J by 3 bases, and 12 bases separated the two germline ends. CDR1 SGHAT and CDR2 FQNNGV come from the germline V gene. CDR3 length: 15 residues. CDR3 region: CASSLEVAVFYEQYF. For the CDR3, the DNA is TGTGCCAGCAGCTTAGAAGTAGCGGTCTTCTACGAGCAGTACTTC.

This chain uses TRBV7-6 with TRBJ2-5; possibly TRBD1 for D (6 bases). CDR1 is SGHVS and CDR2 is FNYEAQ in the germline V gene. V was cut by 1 base and J by 0 bases, with 12 bases left in between. This CDR3 region has 16 residues. CDR3 nucleotide sequence: TGTGCCAGCAGCTTAGGTGGGACAATGGACCAAGAGACCCAGTACTTC. Its translation: CASSLGGTMDQETQYF.

The chain is built from TRBV19 and TRBJ2-1; perhaps TRBD2 as D (5 bases). The ends were cut back, 6 bases at V and 5 bases at J, with 35 bases in the middle. The CDR3 spans 21 residues. The V gene's germline CDR1 is LNHDA and CDR2 SQIVND (reference sequence). The CDR3 loop reads CASSAVSGYVYVARPNNEQFF. The CDR3 nucleotides read TGTGCCAGTAGCGCAGTCTCGGGGTATGTCTACGTGGCCCGGCCTAACAATGAGCAGTTCTTC.

The V call is TRBV5-1, the J call TRBJ2-5; no reliable D call. This CDR3 region has 13 residues. CDR1 is SGHRS, CDR2 YFSETQ, per germline. Deletions cut 0 bases from V and 3 bases from J, with 6 bases between. In DNA, the CDR3 is TGCGCCAGCAGCTTGGCGGCGGAAGAGACCCAGTACTTC. Translating it yields CASSLAAEETQYF.

The CDR3 bases are TGTGCCAGCAGCGTAGGATCGAGGACAGGGGGCGCAGGCTATGGCTACACCTTC. This encodes CASSVGSRTGGAGYGYTF. The rearrangement joins TRBV9 to TRBJ1-2, with TRBD1 matching 11 bases. CDR3 size: 18 residues. With 0 bases clipped from V and 4 bases from J, the junction kept 11 bases outside the gene matches. From germline, CDR1 is SGDLS and CDR2 YYNGEE.

The chain's CDR3 is CATSYTSGSGELFF. In DNA form, the CDR3 reads TGCGCCACCTCTTACACTAGCGGGAGTGGGGAGCTGTTTTTT. V gene TRBV5-1 combines with J gene TRBJ2-2, with 11 bases matching TRBD2. The ends lost 9 bases at V and 8 bases at J; junction bases unmatched: 9. This CDR3 region has 14 residues. Looked up from germline, CDR1 is SGHRS and CDR2 is YFSETQ.

This chain joins TRBV29-1 and TRBJ1-1; possible D gene TRBD1, 6 bases. Trimming removed 5 bases at V and 1 base at J, with 14 bases between. The germline V gene has CDR1 SQVTM and CDR2 ANQGSEA. The CDR3 has 14 amino acids. The CDR3 DNA is TGCAGCGTTACACGGACAGTATCGAACACTGAAGCTTTCTTT. Translated, it gives CSVTRTVSNTEAFF. Full variable domain (outside the CDR3, taken from reference TRBV29-1 and TRBJ1-1): SAVISQKPSRDICQRGTSLTIQCQVDSQVTMMFWYRQQPGQSLTLIATANQGSEATYESGFVIDKFPISRPNLTFSTLTVSNMSPEDSSIYLCSVTRTVSNTEAFFGQGTRLTVV.

V usage is TRBV5-1 and J usage is TRBJ2-1; TRBD2 might be the D (5 bases). CDR3 length: 16 amino acids. Germline assignment: CDR1 SGHRS and CDR2 YFSETQ. Trimming removed 5 bases from V and 0 bases from J, with 15 bases in between. The CDR3 loop reads CASSYEAGSSYNEQFF. In nucleotides, the CDR3 is TGCGCCAGCAGTTATGAGGCGGGTAGCTCCTACAATGAGCAGTTCTTC.

V is TRBV29-1 and J is TRBJ2-7; the D gene is possibly TRBD2 (5 bases). The CDR3 covers 13 residues. Germline V CDR1 and CDR2: SQVTM, ANQGSEA. Trimming removed 1 base from V and 2 bases from J, with 9 bases in between. The CDR3: CSVEVGNPYEQYF. In DNA form, the CDR3 reads TGCAGCGTTGAAGTCGGGAATCCCTACGAGCAGTACTTC.

The J gene is TRBJ2-7, the V gene TRBV15; 9 nucleotides match TRBD1. V lost 4 bases, J lost 0 bases, and 13 bases stayed unmatched. Germline loops: CDR1 LNHNV, CDR2 YYDKDF (reference sequence). This CDR3 contains 18 residues. The DNA for the CDR3 is TGTGCCACCAGCAAGGACAGGGGAAATGTAAGGAGCTCCTACGAGCAGTACTTC. It codes for CATSKDRGNVRSSYEQYF.

This chain joins TRBV11-3 and TRBJ1-1; D ambiguous. Trimming took 1 base from V and 11 from J, leaving 14 bases between them. CDR3 length equals 13 residues. Germline V gives CDR1 SGHNT, CDR2 YENEEA. In nucleotides, the CDR3 is TGTGCCAGCAGCTTAGTCGGAAACTCGGGTGCTTTCTTT. Translated, it gives CASSLVGNSGAFF. Variable domain in full (rest from reference TRBV11-3 and TRBJ1-1): EAGVVQSPRYKIIEKKQPVAFWCNPISGHNTLYWYLQNLGQGPELLIRYENEEAVDDSQLPKDRFSAERLKGVDSTLKIQPAELGDSAVYLCASSLVGNSGAFFGQGTRLTVV.

The chain has TRBV29-1 and TRBJ1-1, with a weak D call TRBD1 (5 bases). The CDR3 is 13 amino acids. Germline-derived CDR1 and CDR2 are SQVTM and ANQGSEA. Trimming shortened V by 2 bases and J by 2 bases, and 9 bases separated the two germline ends. CDR3: CSVERGFNTEAFF. DNA of the CDR3: TGCAGCGTTGAAAGGGGCTTTAACACTGAAGCTTTCTTT.

This chain joins TRBV28 and TRBJ2-5; TRBD1 agrees at 7 bases. The CDR3 covers 15 residues. Looked up from germline, CDR1 is MDHEN and CDR2 is SYDVKM. Germline trimming cut 5 bases from V and 2 bases from J; bases unmatched to any gene: 8. The CDR3 reads CASSPKTGYQETQYF. The CDR3 nucleotides read TGTGCCAGCAGTCCAAAGACAGGGTATCAAGAGACCCAGTACTTC.

This clone was counted only a few times. The J gene is TRBJ2-7, the V gene TRBV30; TRBD1 might be the D (6 bases). The CDR3 spans 14 residues. Trimming left V 3 bases short and J 3 bases short, with 15 bases between. Germline V CDR1 and CDR2: GTSNPN, SVGIG (reference sequence). Written as DNA, the CDR3 is TGTGCCTGGAGCCCTAACAGGGATAACTACGAGCAGTACTTC. It encodes CAWSPNRDNYEQYF.

This chain uses TRBV28 with TRBJ1-2; D is uncertain. This CDR3 has 14 residues. Trimming pared 5 bases from V and 0 bases from J, leaving 10 bases between. Germline values: CDR1 MDHEN, CDR2 SYDVKM. CDR3 loop: CASSIDTANYGYTF. Written as DNA, the CDR3 is TGTGCCAGCAGTATCGACACAGCTAACTATGGCTACACCTTC.

V gene TRBV27 combines with J gene TRBJ1-2, with a tentative D call TRBD1 (6 bases). Trimming stripped 6 bases from V and 6 bases from J, with 17 bases between. Germline CDR1 reads MNHEY; CDR2 reads SMNVEV (reference sequence). This CDR3 comprises 14 residues. This CDR3 is CASRATGLANGYTF. As DNA, the CDR3 is TGTGCCAGCAGGGCAACAGGGCTCGCGAATGGCTACACCTTC.

The CDR3 loop reads CASSRSGGINEQFF. CDR3 bases: TGCGCCAGCAGCCGGAGCGGGGGAATCAATGAGCAGTTCTTC. This rearrangement joins TRBV5-1 to TRBJ2-1; 8 bases align to TRBD2. This CDR3 is 14 amino acids long. J gave up 6 bases and V 4 bases, and 6 bases lay outside the gene matches. CDR1 is SGHRS, CDR2 YFSETQ, per germline.

CDR3 sequence reads: CASSEIAAEETQYF. The CDR3 nucleotides read TGTGCCAGCAGTGAAATAGCGGCGGAAGAGACCCAGTACTTC. J is TRBJ2-5 and V is TRBV25-1; tentatively, D is TRBD2 (6 bases). Deletions cut 2 bases from V and 3 bases from J, with 10 bases between. There are 14 residues in the CDR3. The germline V gene encodes CDR1 MGHDK and CDR2 SYGVNS. Full variable domain (remainder filled in from reference TRBV25-1 and TRBJ2-5): EADIYQTPRYLVIGTGKKITLECSQTMGHDKMYWYQQDPGMELHLIHYSYGVNSTEKGDLSSESTVSRIRTEHFPLTLESARPSHTSQYLCASSEIAAEETQYFGPGTRLLVL.

This clone was counted once. The chain recombines TRBV6-1 with TRBJ1-1; TRBD1 might be the D (6 bases). The CDR3 runs to 14 residues. Germline V gives CDR1 MNHNS, CDR2 SASEGT. V lost 6 bases to trimming and J lost 1 base, with 12 bases between them. The CDR3 DNA reads as TGTGCCAGCAGCAGACAGGCGGGGAACACTGAAGCTTTCTTT. As protein: CASSRQAGNTEAFF.

In this sample, this clone turned up once. The rearrangement links TRBV4-1 to TRBJ1-3; D is perhaps TRBD1 (5 bases). Germline CDR1 MGHRA, CDR2 YSYEKL. This CDR3 is built from 15 residues. V was clipped by 1 base and J by 1 base, with 8 bases between them. CDR3 amino acids: CASSQGGVSGNTIYF. The CDR3 DNA is TGCGCCAGCAGCCAAGGGGGGGTGTCTGGAAACACCATATATTTT.

The chain joins TRBV27 to TRBJ1-1; 8 bases match TRBD1. Germline CDR1 and CDR2: MNHEY and SMNVEV (reference sequence). The CDR3 length is 17 residues. Trimming cost V 5 bases and J 3 bases; bases outside gene matches: 14. As DNA, the CDR3 is TGTGCCAGCAGTACCGGGACAGGAATACCTGGGGACACTGAAGCTTTCTTT. It translates to CASSTGTGIPGDTEAFF.